One and the same sample provided the 20 T cell receptor beta chains below, sequenced in a study of blood T cells in healthy people across ages. The authors ran a second PCR of about 7 to 12 cycles using a sample-barcoded 5' primer and a J-beta primer mix. TCRdb redid the calling of the 5' RACE reads with MiXCR, one entry per CDR3 protein. The top ten hold around 18% of the sample, which has more than 700,000 distinct CDR3 sequences, around 45% seen once. Sequencing input: blood. All receptors derive from a man older than 75 in good health.

The genes are TRBV10-3 and TRBJ2-1, with 8 nucleotides matching TRBD2. The CDR3 runs to 16 residues. The J segment lost 1 base and the V segment lost 3 bases, leaving 5 bases of the junction unmatched. The germline V gene encodes CDR1 ENHRY and CDR2 SYGVKD. The CDR3 sequence is CAISEGAGGSYNEQFF. The CDR3 DNA is TGTGCCATCAGTGAAGGGGCGGGAGGTTCCTACAATGAGCAGTTCTTC.

The V gene is TRBV3-1, the J gene TRBJ1-1; D gene unclear. The germline gives CDR1 LGHDT, CDR2 YNNKEL (reference sequence). The CDR3 sequence is 13 residues long. The V end was cut by 1 base, the J end by 8 bases, with 11 bases between. CDR3 sequence reads: CASSQGPVQEAFF. In DNA, the CDR3 is TGTGCCAGCAGCCAAGGACCTGTACAGGAAGCTTTCTTT.

CDR3 amino acids: CASRPRGLAGVKNIQYF. The CDR3 nucleotides are TGTGCCAGCAGGCCAAGGGGGCTAGCGGGAGTCAAAAACATTCAGTACTTC. The V call is TRBV3-1, the J call TRBJ2-4; 10 bases agree with TRBD2. The CDR3 extends over 17 amino acids. CDR1 and CDR2 (germline): LGHDT, YNNKEL (reference sequence). V dropped 6 bases and J dropped 3; count of bases not matched to a gene: 11.

The rearrangement links TRBV20-1 to TRBJ2-7; TRBD1 or TRBD2 may be the D gene (5 bases each). Germline assignment: CDR1 DFQATT and CDR2 SNEGSKA (reference sequence). The V gene lost 3 bases and the J gene lost 0 bases, with 9 bases spanning the gap. The CDR3 contains 13 residues. The CDR3, as DNA: TGCAGTGCTAGTGGGGGTCTCTCCTACGAGCAGTACTTC. This codes for CSASGGLSYEQYF.

The chain recombines TRBV2 with TRBJ2-5; the match to TRBD2 covers 8 bases. TRBJ2-1 explains the end of the DNA better; the J call may be wrong. Germline values: CDR1 SNHLY, CDR2 FYNNEI. This CDR3 region has 13 residues. The CDR3 DNA follows: TGTGCCAGCAAAGCGGGAGTTATGGAGACCCAGTTCTTC. This translates into CASKAGVMETQFF.

In this sample, this clonotype turned up a few times. The V and J genes are TRBV3-1 and TRBJ2-1; 11 bases align to TRBD2. The V segment lost 0 bases and the J segment 4 bases; nucleotides outside the gene matches: 2. Germline V gene sequence: CDR1 LGHDT, CDR2 YNNKEL (reference sequence). The CDR3 length is 16 residues. Here the CDR3 DNA reads TGTGCCAGCAGCCAAGATACTAGCGGGGGTTACAATGAGCAGTTCTTC. It encodes CASSQDTSGGYNEQFF.

This clonotype was detected ten times or more. The gene calls are TRBV27 and TRBJ2-7, with D uncertain. This CDR3 contains 14 residues. Germline CDR1 is MNHEY and CDR2 is SMNVEV (reference sequence). The V end was cut by 3 bases, the J end by 2 bases, with 11 bases between. Written as DNA, the CDR3 is TGTGCCAGCAGTTTTTCGGCAGGACCCTACGAGCAGTACTTC. Translated: CASSFSAGPYEQYF.

This clonotype was counted many times. The chain joins TRBV12-3 or TRBV12-4 to TRBJ2-4, with TRBD1 identical over 8 bases. With V trimmed by 3 bases and J by 12 bases, 4 bases remained unmatched. This CDR3 contains 12 residues. Here the CDR3 DNA reads TGTGCCAGCAGTTTGACCCAGGGGGCTCAGTACTTC. Translation: CASSLTQGAQYF.

The table lists this clonotype with many counts. This chain links TRBV5-6 with TRBJ2-3; D possibly corresponds to TRBD1 (6 bases). The CDR3 spans 13 residues. V lost 3 bases and J lost 4, with 9 bases in between. From germline, CDR1 is SGHDT and CDR2 YYEEEE. CDR3 amino acids: CASSSQGSDTQYF. The DNA for the CDR3 is TGTGCCAGCAGCTCACAGGGATCAGATACGCAGTATTTT.

This clonotype has just a few counts. J is TRBJ2-1 and V is TRBV6-2 or TRBV6-3; TRBD2 matches at 10 bases. Trimming at V came to 6 bases and at J to 10 bases, leaving 15 bases not matched to a gene. Looked up from germline, CDR1 is MNHEY and CDR2 is SVGEGT. The CDR3 extends over 16 amino acids. The CDR3 DNA follows: TGTGCCAGCAGGCCTCTTAGCGGAGCGGGAGGGGGGGAGCAGTTCTTC. As protein: CASRPLSGAGGGEQFF.

In its sample, this clonotype was seen a few times. The chain uses TRBV24-1 and TRBJ2-1; TRBD1 agrees at 10 bases. The length of the CDR3 is 15 residues. V lost 2 bases to trimming and J lost 7 bases; unmatched junction nucleotides: 4. CDR1 and CDR2 (germline): KGHDR, SFDVKD. The CDR3 bases are TGTGCCACCAGTGATTCGGACAGGGGGAAGAATGAGCAGTTCTTC. Its protein is CATSDSDRGKNEQFF.

This clonotype was observed a few times. CDR3 sequence: CASSLRRVDEQFF. The CDR3 nucleotides are TGTGCCAGCAGCCTCAGGCGGGTTGATGAGCAGTTCTTC. The gene calls are TRBV3-1 and TRBJ2-1; perhaps TRBD2 as D (5 bases). In germline, CDR1 is LGHDT, CDR2 YNNKEL (reference sequence). The ends were cut back, 4 bases at V and 8 bases at J, with 12 bases in the middle. This CDR3 is built from 13 residues.

This clonotype was seen only a few times. This chain uses TRBV20-1 with TRBJ2-7; 8 positions match TRBD2. The CDR3 is 14 amino acids. V shed 5 bases and J 5 bases; nucleotides not matched to a gene: 11. Germline CDR1 DFQATT, CDR2 SNEGSKA (reference sequence). The CDR3 loop reads CSAPTQRESDEQYF. As DNA, the CDR3 is TGCAGTGCTCCCACCCAGCGGGAGTCAGACGAGCAGTACTTC.

The V gene is TRBV28, the J gene TRBJ2-7; D might be TRBD2 (6 bases). Germline V gene data show CDR1 as MDHEN and CDR2 as SYDVKM. The CDR3 contains 15 residues. Deletions cut 4 bases from V and 2 bases from J, with 15 bases between. In DNA form, the CDR3 reads TGTGCCAGCAGTTCCCCCGGGACTCTTCCCTACGAGCAGTACTTC. It yields the protein CASSSPGTLPYEQYF.

This chain connects TRBV12-3 or TRBV12-4 to TRBJ1-5; D not resolved. Trimming stripped 1 base from V and 4 bases from J, with 8 bases between. The CDR3 has 14 residues. DNA for the CDR3: TGTGCCAGCAGTTTAGTGGATACAAATCAGCCCCAGCATTTT. Translation: CASSLVDTNQPQHF.

V is TRBV21-1 and J is TRBJ2-7; the table's D gene call, TRBD1, was not cross checked with the DNA. TRBV21-1 is assigned pseudogene status. CDR3 length: 14 residues. CDR3 nucleotides: TGTGCCAGCAGCTCCTTAAGGGGCTCTGGCGAGCAGTACTTC. Encoded protein: CASSSLRGSGEQYF.

This clonotype was seen a few times. The J gene is TRBJ2-5, the V gene TRBV20-1, with D possibly TRBD2 on 6 matching bases. Germline CDR1 reads DFQATT; CDR2 reads SNEGSKA (reference sequence). This CDR3 is built from 14 residues. V dropped 5 bases and J dropped 5 bases, with 18 bases sitting between them. CDR3 residues: CSAPGLPEQETQYF. The CDR3 bases are TGCAGTGCTCCGGGACTTCCCGAGCAGGAGACCCAGTACTTC.

The V call is TRBV6-2 or TRBV6-3, the J call TRBJ2-1; 9 positions match TRBD1. The CDR3 is 15 residues long. Per germline, CDR1 MNHEY and CDR2 SVGEGT. V lost 6 bases and J lost 10; bases outside the gene matches: 13. The CDR3 bases are TGTGCCAGCAGGGGTACCGGGACAGGGAGCTACGAGCAGTTCTTC. Translation: CASRGTGTGSYEQFF.

V is TRBV5-1 and J is TRBJ1-1; no clear D. Trimming left V 0 bases short and J 4 bases short, with 13 bases between. This CDR3 has 15 amino acids. Germline V gene data show CDR1 as SGHRS and CDR2 as YFSETQ. The CDR3 nucleotides read TGCGCCAGCAGCTTGGGTCTTGAAGGCAGCACTGAAGCTTTCTTT. Protein product: CASSLGLEGSTEAFF.

J is TRBJ2-3 and V is TRBV27; D is unresolved. The CDR3 extends over 14 amino acids. V was cut by 2 bases and J by 4 bases, with 10 bases left in between. Germline V gives CDR1 MNHEY, CDR2 SMNVEV (reference sequence). CDR3 sequence reads: CASSLKVVADTQYF. The CDR3 bases are TGTGCCAGCAGTTTAAAGGTTGTTGCAGATACGCAGTATTTT.